The rows below give T cell receptor beta chains drawn from one sample of a study of blood T cell repertoires in COVID-19. Some clones are missing from TCRdb's copy, which holds only in-frame ones; the method was immunoSEQ multiplex PCR. Among roughly 200,000 clones listed, around 82% were seen once. The sample taken for sequencing was peripheral blood. The receptors stem from a man between 40 and 49 years old with active or convalescent COVID-19. Both conserved end residues are part of each CDR3. D genes are given only for firm matches. Expanded clones get a size class; other rows say once, few or many, or leave the size out.

D	V	size	J	DNA	CDR3
-	TRBV5-5	-	TRBJ1-1	TGTGCCAGCAGCTTGGGGGCAGAGAACACTGAAGCTTTCTTT	CASSLGAENTEAFF
-	TRBV11-3	-	TRBJ2-7	TGTGCCAGCAGCTCCGGACAGCCGTCGGCCTACGAGCAGTACTTC	CASSSGQPSAYEQYF
TRBD1	TRBV7-6	-	TRBJ2-7	TGTGCCAGCAGCCCCGGGACAGGGTCCTACGAGCAGTACTTC	CASSPGTGSYEQYF
-	TRBV29-1	-	TRBJ2-1	TGCAGCTGCCAGCGCGCCTACAATGAGCAGTTCTTC	CSCQRAYNEQFF
TRBD1	TRBV5-1	-	TRBJ1-1	TGCGCCACCAGACCCCTTCAGGGGGCCCGAACTGAAGCTTTCTTT	CATRPLQGARTEAFF
-	TRBV5-6	-	TRBJ1-4	TGTGCCAGCAGCTTCGGGGGGCTCCCCTCCTCTAATGAAAAACTGTTTTTT	CASSFGGLPSSNEKLFF
-	TRBV18	few	TRBJ1-2	TGTGCCAGCTCACCAGGGGGCAACTATGGCTACACCTTC	CASSPGGNYGYTF
TRBD1	TRBV9	-	TRBJ2-7	TGTGCCAGCAGCCTCGGACAGGGCCCCTACGAGCAGTACTTC	CASSLGQGPYEQYF
-	TRBV6-2/TRBV6-3	-	TRBJ1-1	TGTGCCAGCAGTTACGGGCCGGACATGAACACTGAAGCTTTCTTT	CASSYGPDMNTEAFF
-	TRBV15	-	TRBJ2-7	TGTGCCACCAGCAGTTTTGGCCCTTCCTACGAGCAGTACTTC	CATSSFGPSYEQYF
TRBD2	TRBV7-2	-	TRBJ2-2	TGTGCCAGCAGCTTAAGGCGGGGGGCACCCACCGGGGAGCTGTTTTTT	CASSLRRGAPTGELFF
-	TRBV10-2	-	TRBJ2-7	TGCGCCAGCAGTGAGACAGGGACCTCCTCCTACGAGCAGTACTTC	CASSETGTSSYEQYF
TRBD1	TRBV5-1	-	TRBJ2-3	TGCGCCAGCAGCCTGGGGCAGGGGGCGACAGATACGCAGTATTTT	CASSLGQGATDTQYF
-	TRBV11-3	-	TRBJ1-1	TGTGCCAGCAGCTCCATATATGAGGGCCCCTACACTGAAGCTTTCTTT	CASSSIYEGPYTEAFF
-	TRBV10-3	-	TRBJ2-1	TGTGCCATCCGTGTAAGGGGTAACAATGAGCAGTTCTTC	CAIRVRGNNEQFF
-	TRBV30	-	TRBJ1-3	TGTGCCTGGAGTGTACCCACAGGGTTCTCTGGAAACACCATATATTTT	CAWSVPTGFSGNTIYF
TRBD1	TRBV28	-	TRBJ1-5	TGTGCCAGCAGTCCGGGACAGGTTAGCAATCAGCCCCAGCATTTT	CASSPGQVSNQPQHF
TRBD1	TRBV7-9	-	TRBJ1-2	TGTGCCAGCAGCCCACGGACAGGGGCCACCTCAGGAGGCTACACCTTC	CASSPRTGATSGGYTF
TRBD1	TRBV24-1	-	TRBJ2-3	TGTGCCACCAGGGGACAGGGAAGCACAGATACGCAGTATTTT	CATRGQGSTDTQYF
-	TRBV3-1/TRBV3-2	-	TRBJ2-6	TGTGCCAGCAGCCTGGGTCTAGGAGCCAACGTCCTGACTTTC	CASSLGLGANVLTF
TRBD1	TRBV5-1	-	TRBJ2-2	TGCGCCAGCAGCCCCACTGTGGACAGGGGCACCGGGGAGCTGTTTTTT	CASSPTVDRGTGELFF
-	TRBV10-3	-	TRBJ2-3	TGTGCCATCAATAGTAGAAACACAGATACGCAGTATTTT	CAINSRNTDTQYF
TRBD1	TRBV7-3	-	TRBJ2-6	TGTGCCAGCAGCTCCTTTAGGGGACAGGGCCGCTCTGGGGCCAACGTCCTGACTTTC	CASSSFRGQGRSGANVLTF
-	TRBV2	-	TRBJ2-5	TGTGCCAGCAGTGAGCAGGATTTTCAAGAGACCCAGTACTTC	CASSEQDFQETQYF
-	TRBV19	-	TRBJ1-3	TGTGCCAGTAGTCCCATTGGGGGACAAGGGCCCGACCTTTCTGGAAACACCATATATTTT	CASSPIGGQGPDLSGNTIYF
TRBD1	TRBV2	-	TRBJ1-5	TGTGCCAGCAGCCTACAGGGGGCATTTAGCAATCAGCCCCAGCATTTT	CASSLQGAFSNQPQHF
-	TRBV24-1	-	TRBJ1-5	TGTGCCACCAGTGCCGGGTTCAATCAGCCCCAGCATTTT	CATSAGFNQPQHF
-	TRBV5-6	-	TRBJ1-4	TGTGCCAGCAGCGAGGAACACTGGGGCGAAAAACTGTTTTTT	CASSEEHWGEKLFF
-	TRBV30	-	TRBJ1-2	TGTGCCTGGAACAACGGGGGTTATGGCTACACCTTC	CAWNNGGYGYTF
-	TRBV30	-	TRBJ2-7	TGTGCCTGGAGCAGGGACTCCTACGAGCAGTACTTC	CAWSRDSYEQYF
TRBD1	TRBV11-3	-	TRBJ2-7	TGTGCCAGCAGCTCACCCCCGGGACAGGTAACCTACGAGCAGTACTTC	CASSSPPGQVTYEQYF
TRBD1	TRBV19	few	TRBJ1-3	TGTGCCAGTGGAGAGGGACAGGGAAACACCATATATTTT	CASGEGQGNTIYF
TRBD1	TRBV7-8	-	TRBJ1-6	TGTGCCAGCAGCTTACTGGACAGGGGAAATTCACCCCTCCACTTT	CASSLLDRGNSPLHF
-	TRBV21-1	-	TRBJ2-3	TGTGCCAGCAGCCGGGACAGAAGCACAGATACGCAGTATTTT	CASSRDRSTDTQYF
-	TRBV6-2/TRBV6-3	-	TRBJ1-1	TGTGCCAGCAGTCCCCCGAACATCAACGCTTTCTTT	CASSPPNINAFF
TRBD1	TRBV5-1	few	TRBJ2-5	TGCGCCAGCAGCCTCGGAGGGGACAGGTCACAGACCCAGTACTTC	CASSLGGDRSQTQYF
-	TRBV7-8	-	TRBJ2-7	TGTGCCAGCAGCTACCAGACAGGTAGCTACGAGCAGTACTTC	CASSYQTGSYEQYF
TRBD1	TRBV5-4	-	TRBJ2-7	TGTGCCACTTCAAGGGACAGGATCTCCGAGCAGTACTTC	CATSRDRISEQYF
-	TRBV29-1	-	TRBJ1-5	TGCAGCGCCTCTTTCGGGAGAAATCAGCCCCAGCATTTT	CSASFGRNQPQHF
-	TRBV12-3/TRBV12-4	-	TRBJ2-5	TGTGCCAGCAGCTCCACAGGGACGAAGACCCAGTACTTC	CASSSTGTKTQYF
-	TRBV27	once	TRBJ1-1	TGTGCCAGCAGCCCAGTAGGAGGCACTGAAGCTTTCTTT	CASSPVGGTEAFF
-	TRBV19	once	TRBJ2-1	TGTGCCAGTAGTCCCCCGAGAGGAGGCCGGGGCAATGAGCAGTTCTTC	CASSPPRGGRGNEQFF
TRBD2	TRBV7-3	-	TRBJ2-1	TGTGCCAGCAGCCAGAATCTAGCGGGGAATGAGCAGTTCTTC	CASSQNLAGNEQFF
-	TRBV7-6	-	TRBJ2-3	TGTGCCAGCAGCTTAGCGCCCCTAAGCACAGATACGCAGTATTTT	CASSLAPLSTDTQYF
TRBD1	TRBV28	-	TRBJ1-1	TGTGCCAGCAGCACGACAGGGTATAACACTGAAGCTTTCTTT	CASSTTGYNTEAFF
TRBD2	TRBV28	once	TRBJ2-7	TGTGCCAGCTTAGCGGGAGTAAGTTACGAGCAGTACTTC	CASLAGVSYEQYF
-	TRBV6-5	-	TRBJ1-2	TGTGCCAGCAGTTACTCGGGCTCAGGGTCTTACTATGGCTACACCTTC	CASSYSGSGSYYGYTF
-	TRBV3-1/TRBV3-2	-	TRBJ2-3	TGTGCCAGCAGCCAAGGAGCGCAGGGGACGCAGTATTTT	CASSQGAQGTQYF
TRBD1	TRBV3-1/TRBV3-2	-	TRBJ2-7	TGTGCCAGCAGCCAAGGAACAGGGGGCTACGAGCAGTACTTC	CASSQGTGGYEQYF
TRBD1	TRBV7-9	once	TRBJ2-7	TGTGCCAGCAGCTTAGACCCGGGACAGGGATTTTACGAGCAGTACTTC	CASSLDPGQGFYEQYF
TRBD1	TRBV4-1	-	TRBJ2-7	TGCGCCAGCAGCCAAGTTATCTCGCGGACAGGGGGCTACGAGCAGTACTTC	CASSQVISRTGGYEQYF
-	TRBV18	-	TRBJ2-3	TGTGCCAGCTCACCCCGGGAGGGGGCATCAGATACGCAGTATTTT	CASSPREGASDTQYF
TRBD2	TRBV30	-	TRBJ2-3	TGTGCCTGGGCCACCGGGACTAGCGGGAAAGATACGCAGTATTTT	CAWATGTSGKDTQYF
-	TRBV11-2	-	TRBJ2-5	TGTGCCAGCAGCTTCGCCCAGGGCGAGACCCAGTACTTC	CASSFAQGETQYF
TRBD1	TRBV30	-	TRBJ1-2	TGTGCCTGGAGCCCCGACAGGGTCGGAGGCTACACCTTC	CAWSPDRVGGYTF
-	TRBV6-2/TRBV6-3	few	TRBJ1-2	TGTGCCAGCAGTTACACGGGAGGCTACACCTTC	CASSYTGGYTF
-	TRBV18	-	TRBJ1-2	TGTGCCAGCTCACCCCCAGACAAAGCTAACTATGGCTACACCTTC	CASSPPDKANYGYTF
-	TRBV15	once	TRBJ2-3	TGTGCCACCAGCAGAGACCCCCCGAGGGCAGGAGCCCTCACAGATACGCAGTATTTT	CATSRDPPRAGALTDTQYF
-	TRBV6-5	few	TRBJ2-7	TGTGCCAGCAGGCGGGACGCGTCCTACGAGCAGTACTTC	CASRRDASYEQYF
TRBD2	TRBV10-3	-	TRBJ2-1	TGTGCCATCAGTGAACCGACTAGCGGACCCTACAATGAGCAGTTCTTC	CAISEPTSGPYNEQFF